Below are 27 T cell receptor beta chains sequenced from a single sample in a study of blood T cell repertoires in COVID-19. Using immunoSEQ multiplex PCR, the repertoire was profiled, and TCRdb retains in-frame clones only, with some absent. In the table there are 200,000 to 300,000 clones, about four fifths of which are singletons. Material: peripheral blood. The receptor set was obtained from a woman of 80 years or more with acute or convalescent COVID-19.

The chain joins TRBV4-2 to TRBJ2-5; 10 positions agree with TRBD2. V lost 2 bases and J lost 0; bases outside the gene matches: 3. The CDR3 runs to 16 residues. The germline gives CDR1 LGHNA, CDR2 YNFKEQ. The CDR3 DNA follows: TGTGCCAGCAGCCAAAGACTAGCGGGCTACCAAGAGACCCAGTACTTC. This codes for CASSQRLAGYQETQYF.

This sequence joins TRBV5-1 and TRBJ2-7; weak D call: TRBD1 (6 bases). With 0 bases removed from V and 6 bases from J, the gap between germline ends came to 13 bases. Germline-derived CDR1 and CDR2 are SGHRS and YFSETQ. This CDR3 is 14 amino acids long. The CDR3 spells CASSLEQGGGEQYF. The CDR3 coding sequence is TGCGCCAGCAGCTTGGAACAGGGCGGAGGCGAGCAGTACTTC.

The J gene is TRBJ2-2, the V gene TRBV11-2; tentative D call: TRBD2 (6 bases). The CDR3 has 16 amino acids. Germline CDR1 reads SGHAT; CDR2 reads FQNNGV. The V end was cut by 4 bases, the J end by 0 bases, with 12 bases between. CDR3 sequence reads: CASSSLGGTNTGELFF. CDR3 sequence (DNA): TGTGCCAGCAGCTCCCTGGGGGGTACGAACACCGGGGAGCTGTTTTTT.

The chain couples TRBV3-1 (or the pseudogene TRBV3-2) to TRBJ2-7, with 10 bases lining up with TRBD1. Germline loops: CDR1 LGHDT, CDR2 YNNKEL (reference sequence). CDR3 length equals 14 residues. With 6 bases clipped from V and 3 bases from J, the junction kept 5 bases outside the gene matches. Written as DNA, the CDR3 is TGTGCCAGCAGACCGACAGGGGGCGTCTACGAGCAGTACTTC. It specifies CASRPTGGVYEQYF.

This sequence joins TRBV27 and TRBJ1-2; D ambiguous. V dropped 5 bases and J dropped 1 base, with 17 bases sitting between them. The CDR3 totals 16 residues. Germline V gene data show CDR1 as MNHEY and CDR2 as SMNVEV (reference sequence). The DNA of the CDR3 is TGTGCCAGCAGTCCCTCCACCGACACGATTAACTATGGCTACACCTTC. It codes for CASSPSTDTINYGYTF.

This chain links TRBV18 with TRBJ1-3; D is possibly TRBD1 (5 bases). Between the trimmed V and J ends, which lost 3 bases and 0 bases, there was a span of 9 bases. This CDR3 comprises 15 residues. Germline V gives CDR1 KGHSH, CDR2 LQKENI. CDR3 in amino acids: CASSPQGLSGNTIYF. CDR3 in DNA: TGTGCCAGCTCACCTCAGGGTCTCTCTGGAAACACCATATATTTT.

This chain joins TRBV5-4 and TRBJ1-4, with 8 bases matching TRBD1. This CDR3 has 15 residues. Germline CDR1 SGHNT, CDR2 YYREEE (reference sequence). With 4 bases clipped from V and 3 bases from J, the junction kept 5 bases outside the gene matches. CDR3 coding DNA: TGTGCCAGCAGCGGCCCGGGACAGGCTAATGAAAAACTGTTTTTT. Residues: CASSGPGQANEKLFF.

This chain uses TRBV7-6 with TRBJ1-1; D ambiguous. V lost 2 bases, J lost 0 bases, and 7 bases lay in between. The CDR3 contains 14 residues. Germline V gene data show CDR1 as SGHVS and CDR2 as FNYEAQ. CDR3 sequence: CASSLRGMNTEAFF. The CDR3 region has the DNA TGTGCCAGCAGCTTACGAGGAATGAACACTGAAGCTTTCTTT. Complete variable domain (other parts from reference TRBV7-6 and TRBJ1-1): GAGVSQSPRYKVTKRGQDVALRCDPISGHVSLYWYRQALGQGPEFLTYFNYEAQQDKSGLPNDRFSAERPEGSISTLTIQRTEQRDSAMYRCASSLRGMNTEAFFGQGTRLTVV.

The chain uses TRBV2 and TRBJ1-2; D perhaps matches TRBD1 (5 bases). This CDR3 is built from 14 residues. Per germline, CDR1 SNHLY and CDR2 FYNNEI. Trimming pared 6 bases from V and 6 bases from J, leaving 17 bases between. CDR3 protein: CASRGLGRADGYTF. CDR3 DNA: TGTGCCAGCAGGGGCCTAGGCAGGGCTGATGGCTACACCTTC.

This clone appeared a few times. The chain recombines TRBV28 with TRBJ1-1; 10 bases align to TRBD1. The CDR3 consists of 16 residues. Trimming cost V 6 bases and J 3 bases; bases outside gene matches: 10. Germline V gene sequence: CDR1 MDHEN, CDR2 SYDVKM. Written as DNA, the CDR3 is TGTGCCAGCAGACCGCCTAGACAGGGGGCCGACACTGAAGCTTTCTTT. Translated: CASRPPRQGADTEAFF.

The chain employs TRBV15 and TRBJ2-4; TRBD2 matches at 15 bases. Trimming took 8 bases from V and 9 from J; bases not matched to a gene: 5. The CDR3 runs to 14 residues. CDR1 and CDR2 from the germline V gene are LNHNV and YYDKDF (reference sequence). The CDR3 DNA reads TGTGCCACCCGGACTAGCGGGGGGGCCCTCATTCAGTACTTC. Translation: CATRTSGGALIQYF.

The chain combines TRBV27 with TRBJ1-4; a weak D match, TRBD1 (6 bases). Germline CDR1 reads MNHEY; CDR2 reads SMNVEV (reference sequence). Trimming removed 6 bases at V and 5 bases at J, with 16 bases between. This CDR3 has 15 residues. The CDR3 DNA sequence: TGTGCCAGCAGCTCCCCGGGACACGGGAATGAAAAACTGTTTTTT. Encoded protein: CASSSPGHGNEKLFF.

This clone is a singleton in its sample. The chain recombines TRBV30 with TRBJ2-1; 9 bases match TRBD2. CDR3 length: 16 amino acids. The J segment lost 1 base and the V segment lost 0 bases, leaving 4 bases of the junction unmatched. Germline loops: CDR1 GTSNPN, CDR2 SVGIG (reference sequence). The CDR3 coding sequence is TGTGCCTGGAGTGTACGGCTAGCGGGGTCCTACAATGAGCAGTTCTTC. This translates into CAWSVRLAGSYNEQFF.

The V gene is TRBV19, the J gene TRBJ1-1; 8 positions match TRBD1. The germline gives CDR1 LNHDA, CDR2 SQIVND (reference sequence). The V and J ends lost 7 bases and 5 bases, in that order; junction bases with no gene match: 6. The CDR3 length is 13 residues. CDR3 region: CASNRDRGTEAFF. The DNA of the CDR3 is TGTGCCAGTAATCGAGACAGGGGAACTGAAGCTTTCTTT.

The CDR3 DNA is TGTGCCAGTAGTATTGGCGGACAAACCCACAATGAGCAGTTCTTC. Its protein product is CASSIGGQTHNEQFF. The chain uses TRBV19 and TRBJ2-1; D perhaps matches TRBD1 (5 bases). V dropped 3 bases and J dropped 5 bases, with 14 bases sitting between them. Germline V gene lookup returns CDR1 LNHDA and CDR2 SQIVND (reference sequence). The CDR3 runs to 15 residues.

This clone was seen once. CDR3 DNA: TGTGCCAGCGGAGGGGACAGGGGGAACACTGAAGCTTTCTTT. Translating it yields CASGGDRGNTEAFF. The V gene is TRBV2, the J gene TRBJ1-1, with 10 bases identical to TRBD1. Unmatched junction bases numbered 4, after V lost 8 bases and J lost 1 base. This CDR3 contains 14 residues. The V gene's germline CDR1 is SNHLY and CDR2 FYNNEI. The variable domain in full, completed from reference TRBV2 and TRBJ1-1, reads EPEVTQTPSHQVTQMGQEVILRCVPISNHLYFYWYRQILGQKVEFLVSFYNNEISEKSEIFDDQFSVERPDGSNFTLKIRSTKLEDSAMYFCASGGDRGNTEAFFGQGTRLTVV.

CDR3 loop: CASKRGAANTGELFF. Here the CDR3 DNA reads TGTGCCAGTAAACGGGGGGCGGCGAACACCGGGGAGCTGTTTTTT. J is TRBJ2-2 and V is TRBV19; tentatively, D is TRBD2 (7 bases). V lost 7 bases, J lost 0 bases, and 12 bases lay in between. Germline values: CDR1 LNHDA, CDR2 SQIVND (reference sequence). The CDR3 has 15 amino acids.

V gene TRBV13 combines with J gene TRBJ2-3, with 7 bases matching TRBD2. This CDR3 comprises 13 residues. V trimming: 10 bases; J trimming: 4 bases; junction bases outside the gene matches: 8. Germline lookup yields CDR1 PRHDT and CDR2 FYEKMQ (reference sequence). The CDR3 DNA follows: TGTGCCACCGGGGCAGGGAGGGCAGATACGCAGTATTTT. Translating gives CATGAGRADTQYF. The whole variable domain, remainder taken from reference TRBV13 and TRBJ2-3, is AAGVIQSPRHLIKEKRETATLKCYPIPRHDTVYWYQQGPGQDPQFLISFYEKMQSDKGSIPDRFSAQQFSDYHSELNMSSLELGDSALYFCATGAGRADTQYFGPGTRLTVL.

V gene TRBV7-9 combines with J gene TRBJ1-5; no firm D call. Germline V CDR1 and CDR2: SEHNR, FQNEAQ (reference sequence). V gave up 4 bases and J gave up 3 bases, with 19 bases separating them. The CDR3 is 17 residues long. CDR3 amino acids: CASSSPGSVVDNQPQHF. In DNA form, the CDR3 reads TGTGCCAGCAGCTCACCAGGATCGGTAGTGGACAATCAGCCCCAGCATTTT.

This rearrangement joins TRBV6-5 to TRBJ1-5; D uncertain. V was shortened by 2 bases and J by 0 bases, with 5 bases between the two germline ends. This CDR3 has 14 residues. CDR1 and CDR2 from the germline V gene are MNHEY and SVGAGI. The CDR3 nucleotides are TGTGCCAGCAGTTACCAGTATAGCAATCAGCCCCAGCATTTT. Protein sequence: CASSYQYSNQPQHF.

V usage is TRBV18 and J usage is TRBJ1-2; no definite D call. V shed 2 bases and J shed 4 bases, with 11 bases lying between them. CDR3 length: 14 amino acids. Germline CDR1 and CDR2: KGHSH and LQKENI. Here the CDR3 DNA reads TGTGCCAGCTCACCAGCAACAGAGTTCTATGGCTACACCTTC. Translated, it gives CASSPATEFYGYTF.

On this clone itself: The same CDR3 can be traced to other DNA sequences in this sample. This chain links TRBV18 with TRBJ2-1; the match to TRBD2 covers 8 bases. The CDR3 spans 16 residues. The germline V gene encodes CDR1 KGHSH and CDR2 LQKENI. Trimming removed 1 base from V and 0 bases from J; junction bases left unmatched: 2. The CDR3 DNA is TGTGCCAGCTCACCACAGCTAGCGGGCTCCTACAATGAGCAGTTCTTC. Translating it yields CASSPQLAGSYNEQFF.

This chain connects TRBV7-3 to TRBJ2-5; 8 bases align to TRBD1. The CDR3 is 15 amino acids. From germline, CDR1 is SGHTA and CDR2 FQGTGA. V was pared by 5 bases and J by 4 bases, with 9 bases of the junction left unmatched. The CDR3 coding sequence is TGTGCCAGCAGCCCAACAGGGGGTCTGGGAGAGACCCAGTACTTC. Translated: CASSPTGGLGETQYF.

The CDR3 sequence: CASSLLGGGHQPQHF. In nucleotides, the CDR3 is TGTGCCAGCAGCTTGCTGGGAGGCGGTCATCAGCCCCAGCATTTT. This rearrangement joins TRBV7-2 to TRBJ1-5; D unresolved. This CDR3 is 15 amino acids long. V was shortened by 3 bases and J by 5 bases, with 14 bases between the two germline ends. Per germline, CDR1 SGHTA and CDR2 FQGNSA.

The chain uses TRBV30 and TRBJ1-1; D is undetermined. CDR3 length: 12 residues. From germline, CDR1 is GTSNPN and CDR2 SVGIG (reference sequence). V lost 2 bases, J lost 5 bases, and 9 bases lay in between. CDR3 bases: TGTGCCTGGAGTACCGGGAAAACTGAAGCTTTCTTT. It specifies CAWSTGKTEAFF.

V is TRBV6-1 and J is TRBJ2-2, with D hard to call. This CDR3 spans 17 amino acids. Germline loops: CDR1 MNHNS, CDR2 SASEGT. Trimming left V 2 bases short and J 10 bases short, with 23 bases between. CDR3 nucleotides: TGTGCCAGCAGTGAAATATGGCAGCCCCTTTATGAGGTGGAGCTGTTTTTT. This sequence encodes CASSEIWQPLYEVELFF.

The genes are TRBV29-1 and TRBJ1-6, with D unresolved. The V end was cut by 6 bases, the J end by 6 bases, with 9 bases between. Germline CDR1 and CDR2: SQVTM and ANQGSEA. The length of the CDR3 is 12 residues. CDR3 protein: CSVREGNSPLHF. Here the CDR3 DNA reads TGCAGCGTCCGGGAGGGTAATTCACCCCTCCACTTT. Using reference TRBV29-1 and TRBJ1-6 for the parts outside the CDR3, the full variable domain is SAVISQKPSRDICQRGTSLTIQCQVDSQVTMMFWYRQQPGQSLTLIATANQGSEATYESGFVIDKFPISRPNLTFSTLTVSNMSPEDSSIYLCSVREGNSPLHFGNGTRLTVT.